The 25 T cell receptor beta chains in this list originate from one sample, sequenced in a study of blood T cell repertoires in COVID-19. Produced via immunoSEQ multiplex PCR; TCRdb's table is partial and in-frame only. Of more than 300,000 clones in the sample, approximately 92% were seen once. Sequencing input: PBMCs or T cells enriched from blood (not recorded which). These TCRs come from a woman between 25 and 40 years old who had recovered from COVID-19.

This clone was detected once. The chain employs TRBV29-1 and TRBJ2-1, with 8 bases matching TRBD2. V shed 7 bases and J 4 bases; nucleotides not matched to a gene: 9. CDR3 length: 14 residues. Germline V gene lookup returns CDR1 SQVTM and CDR2 ANQGSEA. The CDR3 sequence is CSDLAGTRYNEQFF. CDR3 DNA sequence: TGCAGCGATTTAGCGGGAACCAGATACAATGAGCAGTTCTTC.

The chain recombines TRBV28 with TRBJ2-3, with 7 positions matching TRBD2. Germline CDR1 is MDHEN and CDR2 is SYDVKM. This CDR3 spans 13 amino acids. The junction had 5 bases not matched to a gene; V was cut back by 7 bases and J by 4 bases. CDR3 nucleotide sequence: TGTGCCAGCACCGACGCGGGGGCAGATACGCAGTATTTT. Translation: CASTDAGADTQYF.

This chain uses TRBV5-6 with TRBJ2-7, with D unclear. CDR3 length equals 13 residues. Trimming left V 4 bases short and J 6 bases short, with 14 bases between. CDR1 and CDR2 (germline): SGHDT, YYEEEE. The CDR3 spells CASSPPAALEQYF. The CDR3 coding sequence is TGTGCCAGCAGCCCCCCGGCGGCCCTCGAGCAGTACTTC.

The V gene is TRBV25-1, the J gene TRBJ2-5, with 9 positions matching TRBD2. This CDR3 is 16 amino acids long. The V gene end was trimmed by 2 bases and the J gene end by 6 bases; junction bases not matched to a gene: 10. Germline values: CDR1 MGHDK, CDR2 SYGVNS. The CDR3 here is CASSESGSGSGKTQYF. The CDR3, as DNA: TGTGCCAGCAGTGAAAGTGGTAGCGGGAGTGGAAAGACCCAGTACTTC. Filled out from reference TRBV25-1 and TRBJ2-5, the complete variable domain reads EADIYQTPRYLVIGTGKKITLECSQTMGHDKMYWYQQDPGMELHLIHYSYGVNSTEKGDLSSESTVSRIRTEHFPLTLESARPSHTSQYLCASSESGSGSGKTQYFGPGTRLLVL.

Notes on this clone: The junction shows a germline mismatch at one end, possibly a read error. The chain uses TRBV7-7 and TRBJ2-3, with 13 bases lining up with TRBD2. This CDR3 has 15 residues. Germline V gives CDR1 SSHAT, CDR2 FNYEAQ (reference sequence). CDR3 region: CASSRGLAGADTQYF. Here the CDR3 DNA reads TGTGCTAGCAGCCGCGGACTAGCGGGGGCTGATACGCAGTATTTT.

V gene TRBV7-3 combines with J gene TRBJ2-1, with 8 positions matching TRBD2. Germline V gene lookup returns CDR1 SGHTA and CDR2 FQGTGA. The J segment lost 2 bases and the V segment lost 5 bases, leaving 5 bases of the junction unmatched. The CDR3 consists of 15 residues. The DNA for the CDR3 is TGTGCCAGCAGCCCCGCGACTAGCGCCTACAATGAGCAGTTCTTC. The encoded protein is CASSPATSAYNEQFF.

V is TRBV18 and J is TRBJ1-1, with 7 bases matching TRBD1. Trimming removed 6 bases from V and 3 bases from J; junction bases left unmatched: 4. This CDR3 has 13 residues. Per germline, CDR1 KGHSH and CDR2 LQKENI. CDR3 sequence reads: CASSRGTDTEAFF. DNA for the CDR3: TGTGCCAGCTCCCGAGGGACAGACACTGAAGCTTTCTTT. The full variable domain, rest sourced from reference TRBV18 and TRBJ1-1, is NAGVMQNPRHLVRRRGQEARLRCSPMKGHSHVYWYRQLPEEGLKFMVYLQKENIIDESGMPKERFSAEFPKEGPSILRIQQVVRGDSAAYFCASSRGTDTEAFFGQGTRLTVV.

Here the CDR3 reads CASRDRKRLANEKLFF. CDR3 nucleotide sequence: TGTGCCAGCAGGGACAGGAAAAGGTTAGCTAATGAAAAACTGTTTTTT. The chain combines TRBV2 with TRBJ1-4; TRBD1 agrees at 7 bases. This CDR3 spans 16 amino acids. Losses at the gene ends were 6 bases for V and 3 bases for J; bases not matched to a gene: 10. The V gene's germline CDR1 is SNHLY and CDR2 FYNNEI.

V usage is TRBV10-3 and J usage is TRBJ1-1, with D perhaps matching TRBD1 (5 bases). Trimming shortened V by 7 bases and J by 11 bases, and 23 bases separated the two germline ends. The CDR3 length is 14 residues. Germline CDR1 ENHRY, CDR2 SYGVKD. CDR3 loop: CAITLWGLGLGAFF. The CDR3 coding sequence is TGTGCCATCACCCTATGGGGACTGGGGCTCGGGGCTTTCTTT.

This clone was detected once. CDR3 sequence (DNA): TGTGCCAGCAGTTCCCTTAATTGGGCCAACGTCCTGACTTTC. This codes for CASSSLNWANVLTF. The chain links TRBV28 to TRBJ2-6; no firm D call. Germline lookup yields CDR1 MDHEN and CDR2 SYDVKM. The CDR3 is 14 amino acids. V dropped 4 bases and J dropped 5 bases, with 9 bases sitting between them. Drawing the rest from reference TRBV28 and TRBJ2-6, the complete variable domain is DVKVTQSSRYLVKRTGEKVFLECVQDMDHENMFWYRQDPGLGLRLIYFSYDVKMKEKGDIPEGYSVSREKKERFSLILESASTNQTSMYLCASSSLNWANVLTFGAGSRLTVL.

Only a few counts were recorded for this clone. The sample contains more than one DNA sequence encoding this CDR3. The V call is TRBV5-4, the J call TRBJ2-7, with no clear D. CDR1 SGHNT and CDR2 YYREEE come from the germline V gene (reference sequence). CDR3 length: 13 residues. V lost 1 base to trimming and J lost 1 base, with 6 bases between them. In DNA form, the CDR3 reads TGTGCCAGCAGCTTGACGGGTTCCTACGAGCAGTACTTC. Its translation: CASSLTGSYEQYF.

The chain couples TRBV28 to TRBJ2-1, with 8 positions matching TRBD2. The CDR3 consists of 14 residues. Germline V gene data show CDR1 as MDHEN and CDR2 as SYDVKM. V lost 5 bases and J lost 8; bases outside the gene matches: 8. The CDR3 loop is CASSPAGGGDEQFF. The CDR3 coding sequence is TGTGCCAGCAGTCCTGCGGGGGGAGGGGATGAGCAGTTCTTC.

The J gene is TRBJ2-3, the V gene TRBV27, with 9 bases aligning to TRBD2. V shed 6 bases and J 2 bases; nucleotides not matched to a gene: 3. The CDR3 runs to 14 residues. CDR1 MNHEY and CDR2 SMNVEV come from the germline V gene (reference sequence). The DNA for the CDR3 is TGTGCCAGCAGCGCGGGAGGGGTCACAGATACGCAGTATTTT. This gives the protein CASSAGGVTDTQYF.

V is TRBV6-5 and J is TRBJ1-2; no firm D call. Germline CDR1 MNHEY, CDR2 SVGAGI. Trimming took off 6 bases at V and 3 bases at J, with 14 bases between the two ends. The CDR3 sequence is 14 residues long. CDR3 sequence: CASSRFDTDYGYTF. CDR3 DNA sequence: TGTGCCAGCAGCCGTTTCGACACTGACTATGGCTACACCTTC.

This clone was seen a handful of times. The rearrangement uses TRBV7-9 and TRBJ1-4; TRBD1 matches at 9 bases. The CDR3 sequence is 16 residues long. The V gene's germline CDR1 is SEHNR and CDR2 FQNEAQ (reference sequence). The V gene end was trimmed by 5 bases and the J gene end by 8 bases; junction bases not matched to a gene: 12. CDR3 amino acids: CASSRGTGRRGEKLFF. CDR3 nucleotide sequence: TGTGCCAGCAGCCGAGGGACAGGGCGCCGGGGAGAAAAACTGTTTTTT.

The CDR3 here is CASSLAGGQYYEQYF. CDR3 nucleotide sequence: TGTGCCAGCAGCTTAGCGGGGGGACAGTACTACGAGCAGTACTTC. The chain employs TRBV7-9 and TRBJ2-7; weak D call: TRBD1 (7 bases). Trimming took 0 bases from V and 3 from J, leaving 12 bases between them. In germline, CDR1 is SEHNR, CDR2 FQNEAQ (reference sequence). This CDR3 has 15 amino acids. The full variable domain, rest sourced from reference TRBV7-9 and TRBJ2-7, is DTGVSQNPRHKITKRGQNVTFRCDPISEHNRLYWYRQTLGQGPEFLTYFQNEAQLEKSRLLSDRFSAERPKGSFSTLEIQRTEQGDSAMYLCASSLAGGQYYEQYFGPGTRLTVT.

The V gene is TRBV6-6, the J gene TRBJ2-7, with D possibly matching TRBD2 (5 bases). CDR1 is MNHNY and CDR2 is SVGAGI in the germline V gene (reference sequence). CDR3 size: 13 residues. The V and J ends lost 7 bases and 5 bases respectively, with 15 bases between them. The CDR3 coding sequence is TGTGCCAGCACTGCGGGTCTCGGGCACGAGCAGTACTTC. Residues: CASTAGLGHEQYF.

The chain couples TRBV28 to TRBJ2-3; tentatively, D is TRBD1 (6 bases). From germline, CDR1 is MDHEN and CDR2 SYDVKM. V lost 5 bases, J lost 2 bases, and 14 bases lay in between. The CDR3 spans 15 residues. The CDR3 DNA reads TGTGCCAGCAGTCCGGGACATAGCCTCACAGATACGCAGTATTTT. This encodes CASSPGHSLTDTQYF.

The rearrangement links TRBV5-1 to TRBJ2-3; D possibly corresponds to TRBD1 (5 bases). Deletions cut 5 bases from V and 5 bases from J, with 21 bases between. In germline, CDR1 is SGHRS, CDR2 YFSETQ. This CDR3 comprises 16 residues. The CDR3 is CASSRGSALVGDTQYF. The DNA for the CDR3 is TGCGCCAGCAGTAGGGGATCGGCGTTAGTGGGAGATACGCAGTATTTT.

The rearrangement links TRBV5-6 to TRBJ2-3; D remains unclear. V was clipped by 2 bases and J by 1 base, with 11 bases between them. The germline V gene has CDR1 SGHDT and CDR2 YYEEEE. The CDR3 has 15 amino acids. The CDR3 region has the DNA TGTGCCAGCAGCTTCCGACACCGTCGCACAGATACGCAGTATTTT. Protein: CASSFRHRRTDTQYF.

The chain recombines TRBV4-3 with TRBJ2-7; TRBD1 matches at 9 bases. Germline lookup yields CDR1 LGHNA and CDR2 YSLEER. CDR3 length: 17 residues. Losses at the gene ends were 1 base for V and 1 base for J; bases not matched to a gene: 8. The CDR3 DNA follows: TGCGCCAGCAGCCAAGGATTGGGTGGACAGGGGTCCTACGAGCAGTACTTC. Residues: CASSQGLGGQGSYEQYF.

V usage is TRBV19 and J usage is TRBJ2-5; maybe TRBD1 (6 bases). The germline CDR1 and CDR2 sequences are LNHDA and SQIVND (reference sequence). With 4 bases removed from V and 0 bases from J, the gap between germline ends came to 9 bases. The length of the CDR3 is 14 residues. The CDR3 here is CASSNGQHQETQYF. For the CDR3, the DNA is TGTGCCAGTAGTAACGGACAGCACCAAGAGACCCAGTACTTC.

The chain uses TRBV4-1 and TRBJ1-4; tentatively, D is TRBD1 (5 bases). Germline V gives CDR1 MGHRA, CDR2 YSYEKL. Trimming stripped 3 bases from V and 3 bases from J, with 14 bases between. The CDR3 contains 16 residues. CDR3 coding DNA: TGCGCCAGCAGCCAGGCTTGGGGAGGGGCTAATGAAAAACTGTTTTTT. Encoded protein: CASSQAWGGANEKLFF.

The rearrangement links TRBV11-3 to TRBJ1-2, with D maybe TRBD1 (6 bases). Germline V lookup: CDR1 SGHNT, CDR2 YENEEA. Trimming removed 2 bases at V and 8 bases at J, with 12 bases between. The CDR3 has 13 residues. The CDR3 sequence is CASSLQGWEGYTF. CDR3 bases: TGTGCCAGCAGCTTACAGGGGTGGGAAGGCTACACCTTC.

The chain couples TRBV5-1 to TRBJ2-3; D is unclear. There are 13 residues in the CDR3. Trimming removed 3 bases at V and 2 bases at J, with 7 bases between. Germline V gives CDR1 SGHRS, CDR2 YFSETQ. CDR3 in DNA: TGCGCCAGCAGCTCCCGACTCACAGATACGCAGTATTTT. Protein product: CASSSRLTDTQYF.